This note documents a single T cell receptor (beta chain) sequence. Its antigen is undetermined. Every donor had blood drawn once into heparin, roughly 110 mL on average. The record originates from a study of beta chain features in type 1 diabetes. Findings and caveats of the study: TCRB CDR3s from Type 1 diabetes patients were moderately but significantly shorter in all four CD4+ subsets. In cDNA sequencing, cells with high TCR expression could be over-represented. A possible short-template PCR bias applies equally to patients and controls.

CDR1 is MGHRA, CDR2 YSYEKL, per germline. This CDR3 contains 18 residues. The J segment lost 4 bases and the V segment lost 4 bases, leaving 16 bases of the junction unmatched. Since all of the isolated RNA was reverse transcribed, expressed TCRB transcripts were what got sequenced. TCRdb keeps only in-frame clones here, not all; method: immunoSEQ multiplex PCR. The sample includes about 130,000 clones, 9.2% of them seen just once. Material for sequencing was central memory CD4+ T cells from blood. This receptor was taken from a man between 18 and 35 years old in good health. The V and J genes are TRBV4-1 and TRBJ2-5; the match to TRBD2 covers 9 bases. This CDR3 reads CASSLAGGRDLGGETQYF. The CDR3, as DNA: TGCGCCAGCAGCCTGGCGGGGGGGCGAGACCTAGGAGGAGAGACCCAGTACTTC.